The 22 T cell receptor beta chains reported below all come from one sample, sequenced in a study of spatial heterogeneity in lung cancer. Study results and limitations: For expanded intratumoral alpha and beta TCRs, counts tracked tumor mutation counts.

These TCRs' antigens remain unknown. Time point denoted: sample taken at primary tumor resection. TCRdb called the 5' RACE reads again in MiXCR, with one record for every CDR3 protein. This table holds nearly 4,500 distinct CDR3 sequences, around 9% found once. Sample: lung tumor tissue, taken at surgery. These receptors were taken from a male donor with early-stage non-small cell lung cancer.

In its sample, this clonotype is medium-sized. The rearrangement uses TRBV28 and TRBJ2-3, with TRBD2 as a possible D gene (5 bases). The germline V gene has CDR1 MDHEN and CDR2 SYDVKM. Trimming took off 5 bases at V and 0 bases at J, with 15 bases between the two ends. This CDR3 contains 16 residues. CDR3 protein: CASSPGLAASTDTQYF. In nucleotides, the CDR3 is TGTGCCAGCAGTCCCGGGCTAGCTGCTAGCACAGATACGCAGTATTTT.

This clonotype was counted ten times or more. V is TRBV11-1 and J is TRBJ1-4, with D perhaps TRBD1 (6 bases). The CDR3 loop spans 14 amino acids. Between the trimmed V and J ends, which lost 5 bases and 4 bases, there was a span of 11 bases. Germline V gene sequence: CDR1 SGHAT, CDR2 FQDESV (reference sequence). CDR3 nucleotides: TGTGCCAGCAGCGTGGGACACGGTAATGAAAAACTGTTTTTT. Protein product: CASSVGHGNEKLFF.

CDR3 bases: TGTGCCAGCAGCCAGCCGGAGTCTGGGGCGACCTACGAGCAGTACTTC. Translated: CASSQPESGATYEQYF. The chain uses TRBV7-9 and TRBJ2-7, with D perhaps TRBD1 (5 bases). Germline assignment: CDR1 SEHNR and CDR2 FQNEAQ (reference sequence). The CDR3 loop spans 16 amino acids. V was clipped by 5 bases and J by 2 bases, with 19 bases between them.

The sample holds many counts of this clonotype. The V call is TRBV29-1, the J call TRBJ2-3, with TRBD2 identical over 11 bases. In germline, CDR1 is SQVTM, CDR2 ANQGSEA. V shed 3 bases, J shed 4 bases, and the junction held 3 bases outside the gene matches. The CDR3 is 14 residues long. The CDR3 nucleotides read TGCAGCGTTGACACTAGCGGGAGCCCAGATACGCAGTATTTT. This encodes CSVDTSGSPDTQYF.

The table lists this clonotype with many counts. V is TRBV4-3 and J is TRBJ2-3, with TRBD2 identical over 9 bases. J lost 10 bases, V lost 0 bases, and 11 bases had no gene match. Germline values: CDR1 LGHNA, CDR2 YSLEER. The CDR3 is 16 amino acids. The CDR3 sequence is CASSQEVLAGPLPQYF. DNA of the CDR3: TGCGCCAGCAGCCAAGAGGTCCTAGCGGGGCCACTTCCGCAGTATTTT.

Only a few counts were recorded for this clonotype. The V gene is TRBV7-2, the J gene TRBJ2-1; perhaps TRBD1 as D (5 bases). Trimming removed 4 bases from V and 7 bases from J, with 17 bases in between. CDR1 is SGHTA and CDR2 is FQGNSA in the germline V gene. CDR3 length: 15 amino acids. CDR3 sequence (DNA): TGTGCCAGCAGCTCGCGCCGGAACAGGCGGAATGAGCAGTTCTTC. Protein: CASSSRRNRRNEQFF.

This clonotype is medium-sized by share. The chain has TRBV10-2 and TRBJ2-7; 7 bases fit TRBD2. Germline assignment: CDR1 WSHSY and CDR2 SAAADI. This CDR3 region has 17 residues. The J segment lost 0 bases and the V segment lost 4 bases, leaving 12 bases of the junction unmatched. The CDR3: CASSGTPGTTSSYEQYF. DNA for the CDR3: TGCGCCAGCAGTGGCACCCCCGGGACTACAAGCTCCTACGAGCAGTACTTC.

This clonotype was seen only a few times. The chain has TRBV6-2 or TRBV6-3 and TRBJ2-5; D remains ambiguous. The CDR3 totals 12 residues. V was shortened by 6 bases and J by 5 bases, with 10 bases between the two germline ends. Per the germline V gene, CDR1 is MNHEY and CDR2 is SVGEGT. DNA for the CDR3: TGTGCCAGCAGAGCGCTGATGGAGACCCAGTACTTC. Its protein is CASRALMETQYF.

By share of the sample, this clonotype is medium-sized. The J gene is TRBJ1-4, the V gene TRBV4-3; D gene ambiguous. Germline lookup yields CDR1 LGHNA and CDR2 YSLEER. The CDR3 runs 13 residues. V lost 3 bases and J lost 5, with 7 bases in between. The CDR3 protein is CASSQRRNEKLFF. The CDR3 DNA reads as TGCGCCAGCAGCCAGCGGAGGAATGAAAAACTGTTTTTT.

In its sample, this clonotype ranks as medium-sized. The V gene is TRBV19, the J gene TRBJ2-1; D unclear. The V end was cut by 4 bases, the J end by 2 bases, with 12 bases between. In germline, CDR1 is LNHDA, CDR2 SQIVND (reference sequence). The CDR3 covers 15 residues. The CDR3 spells CASSTGRMTYNEQFF. The CDR3 coding sequence is TGTGCCAGTAGTACTGGACGGATGACCTACAATGAGCAGTTCTTC.

This clonotype is deemed medium-sized. The V call is TRBV11-2, the J call TRBJ2-1; 7 bases line up with TRBD2. Germline loops: CDR1 SGHAT, CDR2 FQNNGV. The CDR3 is 18 amino acids. The V gene end was trimmed by 0 bases and the J gene end by 9 bases; junction bases not matched to a gene: 17. The CDR3 DNA is TGTGCCAGCAGCTTAGATCTTCGGGGGAGGGCGTTTTCTGGTGAGCAGTTCTTC. Encoded protein: CASSLDLRGRAFSGEQFF.

Ten or more counts support this clonotype. The chain employs TRBV3-1 and TRBJ2-3; D possibly corresponds to TRBD2 (6 bases). The V end was cut by 1 base, the J end by 4 bases, with 12 bases between. The germline gives CDR1 LGHDT, CDR2 YNNKEL (reference sequence). This CDR3 contains 15 residues. The CDR3 DNA follows: TGTGCCAGCAGCCAAGGCGGGACGTGGTCAGATACGCAGTATTTT. Its protein product is CASSQGGTWSDTQYF.

At least ten counts were recorded for this clonotype. The CDR3 nucleotides read TGCGCCAGCAGCCCGGTGACGGGCGGGGAGCTGTTTTTT. It codes for CASSPVTGGELFF. The chain combines TRBV5-1 with TRBJ2-2; no firm D call. Germline CDR1 SGHRS, CDR2 YFSETQ. The CDR3 consists of 13 residues. V was trimmed by 4 bases and J by 7 bases, leaving 11 bases between them.

By its share, this clonotype is medium-sized. The chain uses TRBV27 and TRBJ1-6, with 8 nucleotides matching TRBD1. CDR3 length: 16 amino acids. CDR1 MNHEY and CDR2 SMNVEV come from the germline V gene (reference sequence). J was trimmed by 7 bases and V by 7 bases; bases with no gene match: 12. The CDR3 region has the DNA TGTGCCAGCAACCCCGGCAGGGGGCAACGGAATTCACCCCTCCACTTT. This gives the protein CASNPGRGQRNSPLHF.

This clonotype rates as medium-sized. The gene calls are TRBV7-2 and TRBJ2-5, with TRBD1 matching over 8 bases. The CDR3 is 14 amino acids. V trimming: 5 bases; J trimming: 4 bases; junction bases outside the gene matches: 6. Germline values: CDR1 SGHTA, CDR2 FQGNSA. For the CDR3, the DNA is TGTGCCAGCAGCCGGGACAGGTCCCGAGAGACCCAGTACTTC. This sequence encodes CASSRDRSRETQYF. Complete variable domain (other parts from reference TRBV7-2 and TRBJ2-5): GAGVSQSPSNKVTEKGKDVELRCDPISGHTALYWYRQSLGQGLEFLIYFQGNSAPDKSGLPSDRFSAERTGGSVSTLTIQRTQQEDSAVYLCASSRDRSRETQYFGPGTRLLVL.

The table lists this clonotype with many counts. The chain combines TRBV2 with TRBJ2-7; D perhaps matches TRBD2 (6 bases). This CDR3 has 11 residues. Trimming pared 7 bases from V and 3 bases from J, leaving 7 bases between. Germline CDR1 reads SNHLY; CDR2 reads FYNNEI. CDR3 sequence (DNA): TGTGCCAGCACCGGGAGCTACGAGCAGTACTTC. This translates into CASTGSYEQYF.

By share, this clonotype ranks as medium-sized (0.01 to 0.1%). The chain recombines TRBV29-1 with TRBJ2-2, with D uncertain. Between the trimmed V and J ends, which lost 4 bases and 4 bases, there was a span of 7 bases. This CDR3 comprises 12 residues. The germline V gene has CDR1 SQVTM and CDR2 ANQGSEA. The CDR3 region has the DNA TGCAGCGTTGGCTTTTTCACCGGGGAGCTGTTTTTT. Protein sequence: CSVGFFTGELFF.

By proportion, this clonotype is medium-sized. V gene TRBV5-1 combines with J gene TRBJ2-7; D not certain. Germline CDR1 SGHRS, CDR2 YFSETQ. There are 14 residues in the CDR3. Trimming removed 3 bases at V and 0 bases at J, with 10 bases between. CDR3 sequence reads: CASSSQANSYEQYF. The CDR3 region has the DNA TGCGCCAGCAGCTCCCAGGCCAACTCCTACGAGCAGTACTTC.

This clonotype is classed as medium-sized. The chain joins TRBV18 to TRBJ1-1; D gene unclear. This CDR3 contains 16 residues. Germline CDR1 reads KGHSH; CDR2 reads LQKENI. Deletions cut 3 bases from V and 4 bases from J, with 18 bases between. As DNA, the CDR3 is TGTGCCAGCTCACCCCCTGGTTCGGGGTCGAGCACTGAAGCTTTCTTT. Protein sequence: CASSPPGSGSSTEAFF.

This clonotype is categorized as medium-sized (0.01 to 0.1%). J is TRBJ1-1 and V is TRBV5-4, with a possible D match to TRBD1 (5 bases). The germline V gene has CDR1 SGHNT and CDR2 YYREEE (reference sequence). Trimming took 4 bases from V and 5 from J, leaving 12 bases between them. The CDR3 loop spans 13 amino acids. The CDR3 spells CASSLEGFTEAFF. The CDR3 region has the DNA TGTGCCAGCAGCCTGGAGGGGTTTACTGAAGCTTTCTTT. Full variable domain (rest looked up from reference TRBV5-4 and TRBJ1-1): ETGVTQSPTHLIKTRGQQVTLRCSSQSGHNTVSWYQQALGQGPQFIFQYYREEENGRGNFPPRFSGLQFPNYSSELNVNALELDDSALYLCASSLEGFTEAFFGQGTRLTVV.

This clonotype is medium-sized in the sample. CDR3 DNA sequence: TGTGCCAGCAGTTTAGGAGCGGTTTCTACCTACGAGCAGTACTTC. It is translated as CASSLGAVSTYEQYF. V is TRBV28 and J is TRBJ2-7; D is possibly TRBD2 (5 bases). CDR3 length: 15 amino acids. Looked up from germline, CDR1 is MDHEN and CDR2 is SYDVKM. V dropped 2 bases and J dropped 2 bases, with 13 bases sitting between them.

This clonotype came up many times. This chain connects TRBV5-4 to TRBJ2-1; 7 positions match TRBD2. The V gene end was trimmed by 1 base and the J gene end by 4 bases; junction bases not matched to a gene: 11. There are 17 residues in the CDR3. CDR1 SGHNT and CDR2 YYREEE come from the germline V gene (reference sequence). As DNA, the CDR3 is TGTGCCAGCAGCTTGTCGGGGGGAGCGGATATATACAATGAGCAGTTCTTC. Amino acids: CASSLSGGADIYNEQFF.